Listed below are T cell receptor beta chains from one sample, sequenced in a study of blood T cells in healthy people across ages. From the 5' RACE reads, TCRdb called clonotypes with MiXCR, one entry per CDR3 protein. The table has about 640,000 distinct CDR3 sequences, 58% seen once; the top ten hold roughly 34%. The sample comprised blood. All receptors come from a man in his sixties in good health. Each CDR3 is given with its conserved first and last residue. The order of the fields is V gene, D gene, J gene, clone size, CDR3 DNA, CDR3 protein. D genes are given only for firm matches. A row's size may be missing; if present it is once, few, many or a size class.

v_call: TRBV27
d_call: .
j_call: TRBJ2-1
clone_size: few
cdr3_nt: TGTGCCACCAAGTATCGGGGGAGCTCCTACAATGAGCAGTTCTTC
cdr3_aa: CATKYRGSSYNEQFF

v_call: TRBV5-8
d_call: .
j_call: TRBJ2-7
clone_size: few
cdr3_nt: TGTGCCAGCAGCCATATAAGGGGAAGCTCCTACGAGCAGTACTTC
cdr3_aa: CASSHIRGSSYEQYF

v_call: TRBV4-1
d_call: TRBD1
j_call: TRBJ2-1
clone_size: .
cdr3_nt: TGCGCCAGCAGCGAACAGGGGGCTTTTGGTGAGCAGTTCTTC
cdr3_aa: CASSEQGAFGEQFF

v_call: TRBV3-1
d_call: TRBD1
j_call: TRBJ1-2
clone_size: .
cdr3_nt: TGTGCCAGCAGCCCCCGGACAGGGGCCGGCTACACCTTC
cdr3_aa: CASSPRTGAGYTF

v_call: TRBV20-1
d_call: .
j_call: TRBJ2-7
clone_size: .
cdr3_nt: TGCAGTGTGCCAGGGCCCTACGAGCAGTACTTC
cdr3_aa: CSVPGPYEQYF

v_call: TRBV28
d_call: TRBD1
j_call: TRBJ2-2
clone_size: .
cdr3_nt: TGTGCCACCCTCGGACAGGGACGCACCGGGGAGCTGTTTTTT
cdr3_aa: CATLGQGRTGELFF

v_call: TRBV28
d_call: TRBD1
j_call: TRBJ2-1
clone_size: .
cdr3_nt: TGTGCCAGCAGTGACTTGGACAGGGCATACAATGAGCAGTTCTTC
cdr3_aa: CASSDLDRAYNEQFF

v_call: TRBV11-2
d_call: TRBD1
j_call: TRBJ2-7
clone_size: few
cdr3_nt: TGTGCCAGCAGTTTCAGATCCGGCGTAGGACAGGGAGTACGTTACGAGCAGTACTTC
cdr3_aa: CASSFRSGVGQGVRYEQYF

v_call: TRBV27
d_call: .
j_call: TRBJ2-7
clone_size: few
cdr3_nt: TGTGCCACGAGCCCCTCTGGAATCGAGCAGTACTTC
cdr3_aa: CATSPSGIEQYF

v_call: TRBV3-1
d_call: .
j_call: TRBJ1-4
clone_size: .
cdr3_nt: TGTGCCAGCAGCCAAGAAGAGGGTGCAACTAATGAAAAACTGTTTTTT
cdr3_aa: CASSQEEGATNEKLFF

v_call: TRBV7-6
d_call: TRBD1
j_call: TRBJ1-4
clone_size: .
cdr3_nt: TGTGCCAGCAGCCCCAGGGGGGCAACTAATGAAAAACTGTTTTTT
cdr3_aa: CASSPRGATNEKLFF

v_call: TRBV29-1
d_call: .
j_call: TRBJ1-4
clone_size: .
cdr3_nt: TGCAGCGTTGTAACTCAGATTAATGAAAAACTGTTTTTT
cdr3_aa: CSVVTQINEKLFF

v_call: TRBV12-3/TRBV12-4
d_call: TRBD2
j_call: TRBJ2-5
clone_size: .
cdr3_nt: TGTGCCAGCAGAGACGGACTAGCGGGGAAAGAGACCCAGTACTTC
cdr3_aa: CASRDGLAGKETQYF

v_call: TRBV5-5
d_call: .
j_call: TRBJ1-2
clone_size: .
cdr3_nt: TGTGCCAGCAGCTTGGAGGGAGGCCCCGGCTATGGCTACACCTTC
cdr3_aa: CASSLEGGPGYGYTF

v_call: TRBV11-3
d_call: .
j_call: TRBJ2-2
clone_size: .
cdr3_nt: TGTGCCAGCAGCGGTGCAGTCAACACCGGGGAGCTGTTTTTT
cdr3_aa: CASSGAVNTGELFF

v_call: TRBV12-3/TRBV12-4
d_call: TRBD1
j_call: TRBJ2-5
clone_size: once
cdr3_nt: TGTGCCAGCAGTCCCGGGACAGGGAGCATTAGGGAGACCCAGTACTTC
cdr3_aa: CASSPGTGSIRETQYF

v_call: TRBV18
d_call: .
j_call: TRBJ2-7
clone_size: few
cdr3_nt: TGTGCCAGCTCTAACCTGCGGGGGCTCGAGCAGTACTTC
cdr3_aa: CASSNLRGLEQYF

v_call: TRBV28
d_call: TRBD2
j_call: TRBJ2-5
clone_size: few
cdr3_nt: TGTGCCAGCAGTCCCGCCGGACTAGCCCAAGAGAGCCAGTACTTC
cdr3_aa: CASSPAGLAQESQYF

v_call: TRBV24-1
d_call: TRBD1
j_call: TRBJ2-3
clone_size: once
cdr3_nt: TGTGCCACCAGTGACTACGGGACAGTTAGCACAGATACGCAGTATTTT
cdr3_aa: CATSDYGTVSTDTQYF

v_call: TRBV10-3
d_call: .
j_call: TRBJ2-7
clone_size: few
cdr3_nt: TGTGCCAGGACTACCGAGTACTTC
cdr3_aa: CARTTEYF

v_call: TRBV4-1
d_call: TRBD2
j_call: TRBJ2-5
clone_size: .
cdr3_nt: TGCGCCAGCAGCCAATCGGGGGGTTGGGAGACCCAGTACTTC
cdr3_aa: CASSQSGGWETQYF

v_call: TRBV6-2/TRBV6-3
d_call: TRBD2
j_call: TRBJ2-2
clone_size: .
cdr3_nt: TGTGCCAGCCTAGCGGGGACTCTGAACACCGGGGAGCTGTTTTTT
cdr3_aa: CASLAGTLNTGELFF

v_call: TRBV7-9
d_call: TRBD1
j_call: TRBJ1-2
clone_size: few
cdr3_nt: TGTGCCAGCAGCAAAACCGGGACAGGCTATGGCTACACCTTC
cdr3_aa: CASSKTGTGYGYTF

v_call: TRBV29-1
d_call: .
j_call: TRBJ1-1
clone_size: .
cdr3_nt: TGCAGCGTTGTAACACACATCGGTGCCCGAAACACTGAAGCTTTCTTT
cdr3_aa: CSVVTHIGARNTEAFF

v_call: TRBV20-1
d_call: .
j_call: TRBJ2-1
clone_size: .
cdr3_nt: TGCAGTGCTAGAGGACCGGCAATGGGTGAGCAGTTCTTC
cdr3_aa: CSARGPAMGEQFF

v_call: TRBV20-1
d_call: TRBD2
j_call: TRBJ2-1
clone_size: .
cdr3_nt: TGCAGTGCCTCGGCTGTCGGGGGGGCCGTTGAACAGTTCTTC
cdr3_aa: CSASAVGGAVEQFF

v_call: TRBV3-1
d_call: TRBD2
j_call: TRBJ2-4
clone_size: .
cdr3_nt: TGTGCCAGCAGCCAAGTTTCTAGCGGGGGGGCCGTATTCAAAAACATTCAGTACTTC
cdr3_aa: CASSQVSSGGAVFKNIQYF

v_call: TRBV5-5
d_call: TRBD1
j_call: TRBJ2-7
clone_size: few
cdr3_nt: TGTGCCAGCAGAACGGGACAGGGCCACTACGAGCAGTACTTC
cdr3_aa: CASRTGQGHYEQYF

v_call: TRBV12-3/TRBV12-4
d_call: TRBD2
j_call: TRBJ2-1
clone_size: .
cdr3_nt: TGTGCCAGCAGGCTGACTAGCGGGAAAATGGTTGAGCAGTTCTTC
cdr3_aa: CASRLTSGKMVEQFF

v_call: TRBV11-2
d_call: .
j_call: TRBJ2-2
clone_size: .
cdr3_nt: TGTGCCAGCAGCCCTTATTTTGACGGGGAGCTGTTTTTT
cdr3_aa: CASSPYFDGELFF

v_call: TRBV6-1
d_call: .
j_call: TRBJ2-7
clone_size: many
cdr3_nt: TGTGCCAGCAGTGAATTGGCCAGCTCCTACGAGCAGTACTTC
cdr3_aa: CASSELASSYEQYF

v_call: TRBV12-3/TRBV12-4
d_call: .
j_call: TRBJ2-2
clone_size: once
cdr3_nt: TGTGCCAGCAGCCGGTGGTTTTGGGACAACCCACACCGAGTGCTGTTTTTT
cdr3_aa: CASSRWFWDNPHRVLFF

v_call: TRBV20-1
d_call: TRBD2
j_call: TRBJ2-4
clone_size: .
cdr3_nt: TGCAGTGCTGGGACTAGCGGGGGGGCTTTAGCCAAAAACATTCAGTACTTC
cdr3_aa: CSAGTSGGALAKNIQYF

v_call: TRBV7-2
d_call: TRBD2
j_call: TRBJ2-3
clone_size: .
cdr3_nt: TGTGCCAGCAGCTATAGACGAGGGACTAGTTGGGCAGATACGCAGTATTTT
cdr3_aa: CASSYRRGTSWADTQYF

v_call: TRBV11-3
d_call: TRBD1
j_call: TRBJ2-1
clone_size: .
cdr3_nt: TGTGCCAGCAGCTCCCAACGCACAGGGGCCAATGAGCAGTTCTTC
cdr3_aa: CASSSQRTGANEQFF

v_call: TRBV29-1
d_call: .
j_call: TRBJ2-7
clone_size: few
cdr3_nt: TGCAGCGTTGAAATAGGGACTCCCTTCGAGCAGTACTTC
cdr3_aa: CSVEIGTPFEQYF

v_call: TRBV6-1
d_call: .
j_call: TRBJ2-1
clone_size: .
cdr3_nt: TGTGCCAGCAGTGAAACGGACTATTACAATGAGCAGTTCTTC
cdr3_aa: CASSETDYYNEQFF

v_call: TRBV20-1
d_call: .
j_call: TRBJ2-5
clone_size: .
cdr3_nt: TGCAGTGCTGTCCAAAAGACTAAAGAGACCCAGTACTTC
cdr3_aa: CSAVQKTKETQYF

v_call: TRBV5-1
d_call: .
j_call: TRBJ2-1
clone_size: .
cdr3_nt: TGCGCCAGCAGCTTGGAGGTTGGGACCAATGAGCAGTTCTTC
cdr3_aa: CASSLEVGTNEQFF

v_call: TRBV3-1
d_call: .
j_call: TRBJ2-7
clone_size: .
cdr3_nt: TGTGCCAGCAGCCAAACCCCAGGGGGAGGTGGACAGTACTTC
cdr3_aa: CASSQTPGGGGQYF

v_call: TRBV5-1
d_call: TRBD1
j_call: TRBJ1-2
clone_size: .
cdr3_nt: TGCGCCAGCAGCTCCGACAGGGGCCTCTATGGCTACACCTTC
cdr3_aa: CASSSDRGLYGYTF

v_call: TRBV27
d_call: TRBD1
j_call: TRBJ1-4
clone_size: .
cdr3_nt: TGTGCCAGCAGCTTTAGGTATAGGCAGGGGGCTGGAGCTAATGAAAAACTGTTTTTT
cdr3_aa: CASSFRYRQGAGANEKLFF

v_call: TRBV12-3/TRBV12-4
d_call: .
j_call: TRBJ2-7
clone_size: few
cdr3_nt: TGTGCCAGCAGTTTGCTTACAGGGTCGGAGCAGTACTTC
cdr3_aa: CASSLLTGSEQYF

v_call: TRBV7-2
d_call: .
j_call: TRBJ2-3
clone_size: many
cdr3_nt: TGTGCCAGCAGCTTAAACACTGTTAGCACAGATACGCAGTATTTT
cdr3_aa: CASSLNTVSTDTQYF

v_call: TRBV7-9
d_call: .
j_call: TRBJ1-1
clone_size: .
cdr3_nt: TGTGCCAGCAGCTCGGGGCGCCGGGTCACTGAAGCTTTCTTT
cdr3_aa: CASSSGRRVTEAFF

v_call: TRBV6-1
d_call: .
j_call: TRBJ1-4
clone_size: .
cdr3_nt: TGTGCCAGCAGAACCGCAGGGATATCTAATGAAAAACTGTTTTTT
cdr3_aa: CASRTAGISNEKLFF

v_call: TRBV20-1
d_call: .
j_call: TRBJ2-7
clone_size: .
cdr3_nt: TGCAGTGCTAGAGATCCAAGGGCTATTGGGACCTACGAGCAGTACTTC
cdr3_aa: CSARDPRAIGTYEQYF

v_call: TRBV5-1
d_call: TRBD2
j_call: TRBJ2-5
clone_size: .
cdr3_nt: TGCGCCAGCAGTCAAACGCGGGGGGGAGTGAGACAAGAGACCCAGTACTTC
cdr3_aa: CASSQTRGGVRQETQYF

v_call: TRBV29-1
d_call: .
j_call: TRBJ2-1
clone_size: .
cdr3_nt: TGCAGCGTTGAAGCCCGGGTGGATGAGCAGTTCTTC
cdr3_aa: CSVEARVDEQFF

v_call: TRBV20-1
d_call: .
j_call: TRBJ2-5
clone_size: .
cdr3_nt: TGCAGTGCTGCCGGGAGCGAGCAGACCCAGTACTTC
cdr3_aa: CSAAGSEQTQYF

v_call: TRBV9
d_call: .
j_call: TRBJ2-4
clone_size: few
cdr3_nt: TGTGCCAGCAGCCTGGGGGGCTATGAGTGGGGGAACATTCAGTACTTC
cdr3_aa: CASSLGGYEWGNIQYF

v_call: TRBV27
d_call: TRBD2
j_call: TRBJ2-5
clone_size: .
cdr3_nt: TGTGCCAGCAGTTTAGTGCGGGGGGCCGTCGAGACCCAGTACTTC
cdr3_aa: CASSLVRGAVETQYF

v_call: TRBV7-6
d_call: .
j_call: TRBJ2-1
clone_size: few
cdr3_nt: TGTGCCAGCAGCTTAAGAAATACGGGCCCGCAGTTCTTC
cdr3_aa: CASSLRNTGPQFF